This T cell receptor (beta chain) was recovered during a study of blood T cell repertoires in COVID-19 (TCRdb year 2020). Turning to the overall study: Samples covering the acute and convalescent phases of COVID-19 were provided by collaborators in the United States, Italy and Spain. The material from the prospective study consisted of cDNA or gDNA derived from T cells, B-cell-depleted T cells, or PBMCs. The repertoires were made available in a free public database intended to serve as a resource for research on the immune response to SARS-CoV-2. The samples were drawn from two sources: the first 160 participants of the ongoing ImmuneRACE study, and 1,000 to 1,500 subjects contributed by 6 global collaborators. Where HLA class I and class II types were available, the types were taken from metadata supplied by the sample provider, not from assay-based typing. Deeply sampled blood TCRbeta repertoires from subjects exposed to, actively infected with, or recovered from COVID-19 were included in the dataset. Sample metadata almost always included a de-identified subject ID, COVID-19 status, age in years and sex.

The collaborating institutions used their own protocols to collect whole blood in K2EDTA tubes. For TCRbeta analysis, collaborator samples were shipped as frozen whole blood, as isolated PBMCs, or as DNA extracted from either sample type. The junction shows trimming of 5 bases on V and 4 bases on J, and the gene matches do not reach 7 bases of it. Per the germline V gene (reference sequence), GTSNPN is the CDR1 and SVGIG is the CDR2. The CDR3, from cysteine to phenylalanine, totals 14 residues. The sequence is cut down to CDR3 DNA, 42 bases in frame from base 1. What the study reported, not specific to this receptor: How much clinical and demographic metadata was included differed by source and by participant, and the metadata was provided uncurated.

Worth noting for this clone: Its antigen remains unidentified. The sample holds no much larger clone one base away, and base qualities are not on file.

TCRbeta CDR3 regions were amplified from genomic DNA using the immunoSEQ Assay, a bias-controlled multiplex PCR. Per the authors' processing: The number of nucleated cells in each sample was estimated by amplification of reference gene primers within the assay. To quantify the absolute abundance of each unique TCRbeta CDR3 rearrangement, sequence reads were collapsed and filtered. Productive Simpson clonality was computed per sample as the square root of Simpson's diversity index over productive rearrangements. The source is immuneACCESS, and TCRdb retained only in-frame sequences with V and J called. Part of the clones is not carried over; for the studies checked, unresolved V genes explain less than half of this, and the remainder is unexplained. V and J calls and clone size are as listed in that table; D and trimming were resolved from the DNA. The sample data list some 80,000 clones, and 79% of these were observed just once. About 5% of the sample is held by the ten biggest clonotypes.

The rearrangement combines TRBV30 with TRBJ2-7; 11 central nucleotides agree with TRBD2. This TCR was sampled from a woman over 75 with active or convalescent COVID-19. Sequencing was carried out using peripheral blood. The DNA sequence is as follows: TGTGCCTGGGATCGGTCTAGCGGGAGGTACGAGCAGTACTTC. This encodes CAWDRSSGRYEQYF.